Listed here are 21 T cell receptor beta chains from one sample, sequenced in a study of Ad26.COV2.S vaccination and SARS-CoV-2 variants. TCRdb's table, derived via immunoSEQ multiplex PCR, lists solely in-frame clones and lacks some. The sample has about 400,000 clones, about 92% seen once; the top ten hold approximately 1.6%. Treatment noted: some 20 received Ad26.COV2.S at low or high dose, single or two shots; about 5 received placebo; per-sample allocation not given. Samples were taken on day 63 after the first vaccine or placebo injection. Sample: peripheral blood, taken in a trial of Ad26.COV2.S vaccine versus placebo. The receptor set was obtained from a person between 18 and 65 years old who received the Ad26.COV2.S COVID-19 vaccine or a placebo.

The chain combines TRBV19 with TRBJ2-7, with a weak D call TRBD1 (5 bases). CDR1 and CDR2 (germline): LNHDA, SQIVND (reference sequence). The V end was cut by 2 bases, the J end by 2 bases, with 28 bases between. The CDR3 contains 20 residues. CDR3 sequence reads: CASSITRIRTTSLRPYEQYF. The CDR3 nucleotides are TGTGCCAGTAGTATAACCCGGATAAGGACAACCTCCCTACGGCCCTACGAGCAGTACTTC.

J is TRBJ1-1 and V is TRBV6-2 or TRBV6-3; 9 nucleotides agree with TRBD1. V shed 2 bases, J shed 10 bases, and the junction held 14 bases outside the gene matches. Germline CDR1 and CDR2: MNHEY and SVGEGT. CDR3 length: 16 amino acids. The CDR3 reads CASSYPTGGPPRGAFF. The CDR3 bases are TGTGCCAGCAGTTACCCCACAGGGGGCCCCCCGAGAGGAGCTTTCTTT.

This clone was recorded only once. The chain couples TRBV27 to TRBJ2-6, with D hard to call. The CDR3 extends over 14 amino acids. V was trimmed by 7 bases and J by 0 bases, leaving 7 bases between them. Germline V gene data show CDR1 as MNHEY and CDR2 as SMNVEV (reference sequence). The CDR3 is CASTRDSGANVLTF. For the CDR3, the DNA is TGTGCCAGCACCCGAGACTCTGGGGCCAACGTCCTGACTTTC.

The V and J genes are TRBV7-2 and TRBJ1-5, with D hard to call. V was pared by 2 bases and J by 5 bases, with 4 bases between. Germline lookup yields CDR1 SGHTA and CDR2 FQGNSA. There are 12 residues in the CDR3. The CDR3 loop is CASSLTYQPQHF. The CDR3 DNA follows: TGTGCCAGCAGCTTAACGTATCAGCCCCAGCATTTT.

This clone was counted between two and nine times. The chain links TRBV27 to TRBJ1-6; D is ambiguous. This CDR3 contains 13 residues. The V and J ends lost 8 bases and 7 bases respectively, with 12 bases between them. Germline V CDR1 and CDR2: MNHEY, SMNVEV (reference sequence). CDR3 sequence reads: CASSEWENSPLHF. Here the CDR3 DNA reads TGTGCCAGCTCCGAATGGGAGAATTCACCCCTCCACTTT.

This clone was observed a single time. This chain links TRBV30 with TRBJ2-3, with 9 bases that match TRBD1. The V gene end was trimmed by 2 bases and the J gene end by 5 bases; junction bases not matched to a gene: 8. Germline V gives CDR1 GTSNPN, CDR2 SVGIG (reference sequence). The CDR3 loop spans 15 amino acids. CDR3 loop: CAWSQTGGNGDTQYF. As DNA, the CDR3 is TGTGCCTGGAGTCAAACAGGGGGCAATGGAGATACGCAGTATTTT. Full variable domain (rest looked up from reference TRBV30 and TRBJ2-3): SQTIHQWPATLVQPVGSPLSLECTVEGTSNPNLYWYRQAAGRGLQLLFYSVGIGQISSEVPQNLSASRPQDRQFILSSKKLLLSDSGFYLCAWSQTGGNGDTQYFGPGTRLTVL.

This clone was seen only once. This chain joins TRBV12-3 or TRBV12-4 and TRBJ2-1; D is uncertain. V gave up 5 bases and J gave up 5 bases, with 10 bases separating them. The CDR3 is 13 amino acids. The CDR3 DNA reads TGTGCCAGCAGTCCCATGGCGGACAATGAGCAGTTCTTC. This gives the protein CASSPMADNEQFF.

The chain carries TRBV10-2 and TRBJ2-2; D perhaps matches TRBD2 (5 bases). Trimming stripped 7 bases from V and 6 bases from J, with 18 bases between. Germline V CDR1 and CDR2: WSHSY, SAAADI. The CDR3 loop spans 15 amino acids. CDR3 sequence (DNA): TGCGCCAGCATGGATATTAGCGTATTCGCCGGGGAGCTGTTTTTT. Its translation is CASMDISVFAGELFF.

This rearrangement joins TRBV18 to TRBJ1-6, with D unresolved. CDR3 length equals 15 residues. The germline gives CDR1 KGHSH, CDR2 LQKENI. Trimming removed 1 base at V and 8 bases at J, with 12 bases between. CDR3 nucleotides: TGTGCCAGCTCACCACAGGAGACAAAACATTCACCCCTCCACTTT. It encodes CASSPQETKHSPLHF.

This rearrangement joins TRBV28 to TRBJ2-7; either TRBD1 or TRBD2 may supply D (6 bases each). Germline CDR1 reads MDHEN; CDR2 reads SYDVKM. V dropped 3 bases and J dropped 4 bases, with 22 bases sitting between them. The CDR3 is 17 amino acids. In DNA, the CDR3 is TGTGCCAGCAGTTTCAATGTTATCCGGGGGCTAACTTACGAGCAGTACTTC. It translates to CASSFNVIRGLTYEQYF.

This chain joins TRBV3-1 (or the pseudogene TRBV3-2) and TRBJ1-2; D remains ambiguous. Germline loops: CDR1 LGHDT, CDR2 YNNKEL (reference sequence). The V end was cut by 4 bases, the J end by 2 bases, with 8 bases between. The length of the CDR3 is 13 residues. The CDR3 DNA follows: TGTGCCAGCAGCCCCCGGGAAAACTATGGCTACACCTTC. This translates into CASSPRENYGYTF.

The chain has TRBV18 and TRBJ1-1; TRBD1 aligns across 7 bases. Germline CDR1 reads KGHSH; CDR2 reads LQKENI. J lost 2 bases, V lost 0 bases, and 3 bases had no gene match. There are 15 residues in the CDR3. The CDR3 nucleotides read TGTGCCAGCTCACCACCTAAAGGGGGCAACACTGAAGCTTTCTTT. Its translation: CASSPPKGGNTEAFF.

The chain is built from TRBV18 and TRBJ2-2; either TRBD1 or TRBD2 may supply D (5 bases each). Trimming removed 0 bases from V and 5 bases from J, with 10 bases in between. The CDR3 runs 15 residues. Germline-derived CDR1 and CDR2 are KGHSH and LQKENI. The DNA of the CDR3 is TGTGCCAGCTCACCACCGTGGGGGAGAACCGGGGAGCTGTTTTTT. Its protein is CASSPPWGRTGELFF.

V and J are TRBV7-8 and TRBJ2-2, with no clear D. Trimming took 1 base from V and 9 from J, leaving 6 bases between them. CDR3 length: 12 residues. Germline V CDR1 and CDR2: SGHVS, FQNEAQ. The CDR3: CASSLGSRELFF. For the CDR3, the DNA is TGTGCCAGCAGCTTAGGTAGCAGGGAGCTGTTTTTT. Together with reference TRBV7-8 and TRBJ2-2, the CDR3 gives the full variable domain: GAGVSQSPRYKVAKRGQDVALRCDPISGHVSLFWYQQALGQGPEFLTYFQNEAQLDKSGLPSDRFFAERPEGSVSTLKIQRTQQEDSAVYLCASSLGSRELFFGEGSRLTVL.

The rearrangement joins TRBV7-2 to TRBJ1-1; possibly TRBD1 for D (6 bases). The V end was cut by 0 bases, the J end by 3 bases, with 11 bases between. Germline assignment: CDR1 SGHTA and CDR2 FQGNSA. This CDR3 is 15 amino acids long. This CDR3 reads CASSLAYRADTEAFF. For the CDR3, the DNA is TGTGCCAGCAGCTTAGCTTACAGGGCGGACACTGAAGCTTTCTTT.

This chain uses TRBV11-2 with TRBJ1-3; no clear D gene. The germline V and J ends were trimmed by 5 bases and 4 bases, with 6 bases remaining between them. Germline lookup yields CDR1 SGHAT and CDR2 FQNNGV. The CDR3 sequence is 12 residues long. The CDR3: CASSPQGNTIYF. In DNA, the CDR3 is TGTGCCAGCAGCCCCCAGGGAAACACCATATATTTT. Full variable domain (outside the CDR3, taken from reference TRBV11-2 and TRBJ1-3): EAGVAQSPRYKIIEKRQSVAFWCNPISGHATLYWYQQILGQGPKLLIQFQNNGVVDDSQLPKDRFSAERLKGVDSTLKIQPAKLEDSAVYLCASSPQGNTIYFGEGSWLTVV.

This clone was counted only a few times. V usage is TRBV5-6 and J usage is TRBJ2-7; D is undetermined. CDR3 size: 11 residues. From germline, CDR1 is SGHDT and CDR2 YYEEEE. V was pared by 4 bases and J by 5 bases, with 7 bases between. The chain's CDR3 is CASSRLHEQYF. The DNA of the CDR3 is TGTGCCAGCAGCCGTCTCCACGAGCAGTACTTC. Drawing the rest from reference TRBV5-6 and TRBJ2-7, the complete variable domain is DAGVTQSPTHLIKTRGQQVTLRCSPKSGHDTVSWYQQALGQGPQFIFQYYEEEERQRGNFPDRFSGHQFPNYSSELNVNALLLGDSALYLCASSRLHEQYFGPGTRLTVT.

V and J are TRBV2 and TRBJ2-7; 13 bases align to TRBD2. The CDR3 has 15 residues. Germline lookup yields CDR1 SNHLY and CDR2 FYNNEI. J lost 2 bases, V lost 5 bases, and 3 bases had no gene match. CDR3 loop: CASSKGLAGAYEQYF. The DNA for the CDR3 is TGTGCCAGCAGTAAAGGACTAGCGGGGGCCTACGAGCAGTACTTC.

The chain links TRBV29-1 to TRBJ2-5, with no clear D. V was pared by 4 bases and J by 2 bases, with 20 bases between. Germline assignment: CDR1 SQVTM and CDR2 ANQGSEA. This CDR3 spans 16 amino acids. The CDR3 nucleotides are TGCAGCGTTGTCCGGAATCTCAATGAGCCACAAGAGACCCAGTACTTC. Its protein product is CSVVRNLNEPQETQYF. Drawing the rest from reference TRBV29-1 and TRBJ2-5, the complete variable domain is SAVISQKPSRDICQRGTSLTIQCQVDSQVTMMFWYRQQPGQSLTLIATANQGSEATYESGFVIDKFPISRPNLTFSTLTVSNMSPEDSSIYLCSVVRNLNEPQETQYFGPGTRLLVL.

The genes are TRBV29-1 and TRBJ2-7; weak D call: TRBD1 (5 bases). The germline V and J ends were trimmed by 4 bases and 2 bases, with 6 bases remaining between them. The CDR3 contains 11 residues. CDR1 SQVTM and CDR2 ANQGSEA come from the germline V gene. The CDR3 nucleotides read TGCAGCGTTGGACAGCCCTACGAGCAGTACTTC. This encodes CSVGQPYEQYF.

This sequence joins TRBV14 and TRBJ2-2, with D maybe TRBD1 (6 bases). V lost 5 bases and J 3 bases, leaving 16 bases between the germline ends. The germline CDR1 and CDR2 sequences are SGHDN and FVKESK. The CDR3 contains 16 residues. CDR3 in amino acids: CASSENRVLDTGELFF. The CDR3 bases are TGTGCCAGCAGCGAAAACAGGGTTCTTGACACCGGGGAGCTGTTTTTT. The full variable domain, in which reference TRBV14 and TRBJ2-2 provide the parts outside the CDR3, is EAGVTQFPSHSVIEKGQTVTLRCDPISGHDNLYWYRRVMGKEIKFLLHFVKESKQDESGMPNNRFLAERTGGTYSTLKVQPAELEDSGVYFCASSENRVLDTGELFFGEGSRLTVL.